The 7 T cell receptor beta chains below were found in one sample sequenced in a study of T cells in Graves' hyperthyroidism and ophthalmopathy. TCR beta CDR3 regions were amplified from RNA transcripts. HTBI primers were used for first-round RT-PCR of the TCR CDR3. TCRdb reprocessed the multiplex PCR reads via MiXCR and lists one record per CDR3 protein. The data contain approximately 330,000 distinct CDR3 sequences, roughly 20% of them singletons. The specimen sequenced was blood. These receptors were taken from a woman in her fifties or sixties with Graves' hyperthyroidism.

Comment on this clonotype: A much larger clonotype is one base distant, so this may be a read error. The DNA is omitted, as the CDR3 cannot be located on it reliably, and the CDR3 follows TCRdb's listing. V usage is TRBV5-1 and J usage is TRBJ2-5; the listed D gene, TRBD1, was not tested against the DNA. The CDR3 contains 16 residues when both ends are counted. The V gene's germline CDR1 is SGHRS and CDR2 YFSETQ. This chain's CDR3 is CASSFAGGSIGETRYF.

This clonotype has a count of ten or more. V is TRBV20-1 and J is TRBJ2-5, with a possible D match to TRBD1 (7 bases). The length of the CDR3 is 12 residues. Looked up from germline, CDR1 is DFQATT and CDR2 is SNEGSKA (reference sequence). V was pared by 6 bases and J by 5 bases, with 13 bases between. The CDR3 bases are TGCAGTGCCCAACAGGGGAGGGAGACCCAGTACTTC. Translated, it gives CSAQQGRETQYF.

This clonotype has a count of ten or more. The J gene is TRBJ1-3, the V gene TRBV12-3 or TRBV12-4; tentatively, D is TRBD1 (5 bases). Trimming stripped 3 bases from V and 0 bases from J, with 12 bases between. The CDR3 contains 16 residues. CDR3 sequence (DNA): TGTGCCAGCAGTTTGGGGGACGTTATCTCTGGAAACACCATATATTTT. Protein: CASSLGDVISGNTIYF.

The V gene is TRBV7-2, the J gene TRBJ1-5, with 9 bases that match TRBD1. Germline CDR1 SGHTA, CDR2 FQGNSA. Trimming took 3 bases from V and 6 from J; bases not matched to a gene: 6. CDR3 size: 15 residues. The CDR3, as DNA: TGTGCCAGCAGCTTCGGACAGGGGTTTACTCAGCCCCAGCATTTT. This codes for CASSFGQGFTQPQHF.

This clonotype was picked up a small number of times. The rearrangement uses TRBV4-1 and TRBJ2-5; TRBD1 agrees at 8 bases. V lost 4 bases to trimming and J lost 4 bases; unmatched junction nucleotides: 5. The germline V gene encodes CDR1 MGHRA and CDR2 YSYEKL. CDR3 length: 14 amino acids. The CDR3 DNA follows: TGCGCCAGCAGCCGTGGACAGGGAATAGAGACCCAGTACTTC. Translating gives CASSRGQGIETQYF.

This clonotype was seen more than once but under ten times. The chain combines TRBV12-3 or TRBV12-4 with TRBJ1-1, with D maybe TRBD1 (5 bases). Trimming left V 1 base short and J 4 bases short, with 10 bases between. The length of the CDR3 is 14 residues. The CDR3 loop is CASSLGGVVTEAFF. DNA of the CDR3: TGTGCCAGCAGTTTAGGGGGGGTTGTCACTGAAGCTTTCTTT.

This clonotype has only a few counts. V is TRBV7-6 and J is TRBJ2-7; 7 nucleotides agree with TRBD2. The junction had 7 bases not matched to a gene; V was cut back by 0 bases and J by 5 bases. The CDR3 sequence is 15 residues long. The germline V gene has CDR1 SGHVS and CDR2 FNYEAQ. DNA for the CDR3: TGTGCCAGCAGCTTAGCTTGGGAGGGGTCGCACGAGCAGTACTTC. Amino acids: CASSLAWEGSHEQYF.